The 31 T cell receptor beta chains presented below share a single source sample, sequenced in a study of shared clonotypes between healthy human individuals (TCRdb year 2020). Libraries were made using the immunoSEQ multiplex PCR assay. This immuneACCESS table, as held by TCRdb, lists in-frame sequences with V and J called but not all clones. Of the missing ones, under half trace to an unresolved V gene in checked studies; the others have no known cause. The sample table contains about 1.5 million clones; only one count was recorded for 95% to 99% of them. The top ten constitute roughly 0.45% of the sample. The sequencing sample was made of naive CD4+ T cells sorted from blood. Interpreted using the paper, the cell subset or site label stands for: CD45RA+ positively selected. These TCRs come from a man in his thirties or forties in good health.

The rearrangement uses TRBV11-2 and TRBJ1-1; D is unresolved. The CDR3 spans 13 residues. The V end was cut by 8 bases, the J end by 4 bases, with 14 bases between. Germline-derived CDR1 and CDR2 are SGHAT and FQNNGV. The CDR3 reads CASGGGRSTEAFF. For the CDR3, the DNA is TGTGCCAGCGGTGGAGGCAGATCCACTGAAGCTTTCTTT.

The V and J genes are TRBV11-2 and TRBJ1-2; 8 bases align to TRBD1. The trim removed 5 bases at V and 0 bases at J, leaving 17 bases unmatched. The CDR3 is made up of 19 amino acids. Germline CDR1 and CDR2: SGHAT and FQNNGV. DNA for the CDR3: TGTGCCAGCAGCCAAGCCCGGGGGGACAGGCAAGGTCCTAACTATGGCTACACCTTC. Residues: CASSQARGDRQGPNYGYTF.

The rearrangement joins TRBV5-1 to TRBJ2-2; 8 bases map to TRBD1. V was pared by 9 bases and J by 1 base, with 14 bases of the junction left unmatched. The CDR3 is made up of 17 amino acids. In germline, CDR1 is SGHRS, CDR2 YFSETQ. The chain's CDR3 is CATLRQGAKRNTGELFF. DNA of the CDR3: TGCGCCACCCTCCGTCAGGGGGCCAAAAGGAACACCGGGGAGCTGTTTTTT.

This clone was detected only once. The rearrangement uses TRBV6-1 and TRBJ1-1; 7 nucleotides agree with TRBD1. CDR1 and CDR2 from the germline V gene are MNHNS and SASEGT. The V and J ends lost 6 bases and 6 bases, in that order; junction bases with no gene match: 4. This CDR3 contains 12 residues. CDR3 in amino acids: CASSNTGAEAFF. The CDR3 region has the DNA TGTGCCAGCAGCAACACAGGGGCTGAAGCTTTCTTT.

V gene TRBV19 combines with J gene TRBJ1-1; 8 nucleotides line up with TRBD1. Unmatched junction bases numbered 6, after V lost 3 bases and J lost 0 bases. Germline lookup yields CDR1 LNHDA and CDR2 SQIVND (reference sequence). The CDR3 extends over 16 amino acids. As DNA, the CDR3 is TGTGCCAGTAGTATCTGGGCAGGGGGCCTGAACACTGAAGCTTTCTTT. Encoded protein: CASSIWAGGLNTEAFF.

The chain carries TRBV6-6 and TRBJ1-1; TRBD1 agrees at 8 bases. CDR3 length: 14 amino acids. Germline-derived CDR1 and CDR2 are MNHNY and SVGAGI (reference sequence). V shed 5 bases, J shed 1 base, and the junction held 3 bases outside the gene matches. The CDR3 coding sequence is TGTGCCAGCAGTCGACAGGGGAAGAACACTGAAGCTTTCTTT. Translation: CASSRQGKNTEAFF.

For the CDR3, the DNA is TGTGCCAGCAGCTTGGGACAGGGTTTAACCGGGGAGCTGTTTTTT. Amino acids: CASSLGQGLTGELFF. The chain joins TRBV7-6 to TRBJ2-2; 9 nucleotides line up with TRBD1. CDR1 is SGHVS and CDR2 is FNYEAQ in the germline V gene. The CDR3 is 15 amino acids. The ends lost 3 bases at V and 5 bases at J; junction bases unmatched: 4. Complete variable domain (other parts from reference TRBV7-6 and TRBJ2-2): GAGVSQSPRYKVTKRGQDVALRCDPISGHVSLYWYRQALGQGPEFLTYFNYEAQQDKSGLPNDRFSAERPEGSISTLTIQRTEQRDSAMYRCASSLGQGLTGELFFGEGSRLTVL.

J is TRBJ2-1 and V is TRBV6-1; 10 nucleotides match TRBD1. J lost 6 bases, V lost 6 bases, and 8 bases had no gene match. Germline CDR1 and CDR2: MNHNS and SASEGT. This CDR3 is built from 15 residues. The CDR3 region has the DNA TGTGCCAGCAGACAAGGACAGGGGGTCGGCAATGAGCAGTTCTTC. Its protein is CASRQGQGVGNEQFF.

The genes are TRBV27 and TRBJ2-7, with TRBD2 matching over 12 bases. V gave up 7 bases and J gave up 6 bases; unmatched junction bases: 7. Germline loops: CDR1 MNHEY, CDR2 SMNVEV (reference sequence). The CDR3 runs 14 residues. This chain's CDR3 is CASKASGRAGEQYF. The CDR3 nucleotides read TGTGCCAGCAAAGCTAGCGGGAGGGCCGGCGAGCAGTACTTC.

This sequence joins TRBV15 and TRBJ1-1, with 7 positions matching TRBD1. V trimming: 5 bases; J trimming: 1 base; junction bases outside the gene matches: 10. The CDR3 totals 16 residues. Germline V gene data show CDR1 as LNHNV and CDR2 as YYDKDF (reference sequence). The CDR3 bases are TGTGCCACCAGCGATACAGGGGCCCGTGAGAACACTGAAGCTTTCTTT. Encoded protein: CATSDTGARENTEAFF. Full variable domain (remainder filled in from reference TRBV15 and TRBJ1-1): DAMVIQNPRYQVTQFGKPVTLSCSQTLNHNVMYWYQQKSSQAPKLLFHYYDKDFNNEADTPDNFQSRRPNTSFCFLDIRSPGLGDTAMYLCATSDTGARENTEAFFGQGTRLTVV.

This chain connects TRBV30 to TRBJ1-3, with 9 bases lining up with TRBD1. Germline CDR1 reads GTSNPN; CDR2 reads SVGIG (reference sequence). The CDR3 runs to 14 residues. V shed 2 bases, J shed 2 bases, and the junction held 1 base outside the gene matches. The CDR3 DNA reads TGTGCCTGGAGTAGACAGGGGGCTGGAAACACCATATATTTT. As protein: CAWSRQGAGNTIYF.

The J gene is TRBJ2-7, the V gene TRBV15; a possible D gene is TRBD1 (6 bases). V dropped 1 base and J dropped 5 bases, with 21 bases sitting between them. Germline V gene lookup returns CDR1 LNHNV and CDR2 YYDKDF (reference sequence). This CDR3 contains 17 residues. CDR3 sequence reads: CATSRATLAWAGDEQYF. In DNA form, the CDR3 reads TGTGCCACCAGCAGAGCTACGTTGGCCTGGGCAGGGGACGAGCAGTACTTC.

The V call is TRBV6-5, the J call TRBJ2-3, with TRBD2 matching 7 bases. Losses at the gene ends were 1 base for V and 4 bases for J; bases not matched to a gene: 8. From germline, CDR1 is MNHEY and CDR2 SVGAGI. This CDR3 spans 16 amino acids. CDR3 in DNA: TGTGCCAGCAGTTACTTTGCGGGAGTGGTCCCAGATACGCAGTATTTT. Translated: CASSYFAGVVPDTQYF.

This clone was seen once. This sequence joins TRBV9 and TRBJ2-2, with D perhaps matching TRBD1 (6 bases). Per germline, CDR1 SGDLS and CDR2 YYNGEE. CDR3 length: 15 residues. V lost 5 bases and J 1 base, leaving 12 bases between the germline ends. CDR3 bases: TGTGCCAGCAGGACGGGACACCTGAACACCGGGGAGCTGTTTTTT. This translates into CASRTGHLNTGELFF. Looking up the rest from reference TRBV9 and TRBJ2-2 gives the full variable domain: DSGVTQTPKHLITATGQRVTLRCSPRSGDLSVYWYQQSLDQGLQFLIQYYNGEERAKGNILERFSAQQFPDLHSELNLSSLELGDSALYFCASRTGHLNTGELFFGEGSRLTVL.

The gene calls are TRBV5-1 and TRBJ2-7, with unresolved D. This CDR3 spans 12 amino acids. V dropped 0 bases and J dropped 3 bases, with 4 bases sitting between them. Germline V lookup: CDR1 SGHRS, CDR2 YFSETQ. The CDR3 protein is CASSLALYEQYF. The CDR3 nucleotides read TGCGCCAGCAGCTTGGCACTCTACGAGCAGTACTTC.

The CDR3 loop reads CASSTGQGVIGYTF. The CDR3 nucleotides are TGTGCCAGCAGCACAGGACAGGGGGTTATTGGCTACACCTTC. The chain uses TRBV28 and TRBJ1-2; 10 bases align to TRBD1. Germline assignment: CDR1 MDHEN and CDR2 SYDVKM. Trimming cost V 6 bases and J 7 bases; bases outside gene matches: 8. This CDR3 is built from 14 residues.

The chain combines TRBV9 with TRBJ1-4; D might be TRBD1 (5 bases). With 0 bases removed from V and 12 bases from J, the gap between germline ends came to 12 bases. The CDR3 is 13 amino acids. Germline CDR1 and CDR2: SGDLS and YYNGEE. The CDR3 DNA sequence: TGTGCCAGCAGCGTAGGGGGTCGGGGGGAACTGTTTTTT. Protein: CASSVGGRGELFF. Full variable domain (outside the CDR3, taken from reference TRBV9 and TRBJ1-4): DSGVTQTPKHLITATGQRVTLRCSPRSGDLSVYWYQQSLDQGLQFLIQYYNGEERAKGNILERFSAQQFPDLHSELNLSSLELGDSALYFCASSVGGRGELFFGSGTQLSVL.

CDR3 bases: TGTGCCAGCAGTTTACTGGGACTAGGCATCGCAGATACGCAGTATTTT. It yields the protein CASSLLGLGIADTQYF. The V call is TRBV27, the J call TRBJ2-3; 8 bases align to TRBD2. Germline loops: CDR1 MNHEY, CDR2 SMNVEV (reference sequence). CDR3 length: 16 residues. The V and J ends lost 2 bases and 4 bases, in that order; junction bases with no gene match: 8.

The CDR3 DNA is TGCGCCAGCAGCTTGGTTCCCGGGACGCCCGGCACCGGGGAGCTGTTTTTT. Translated: CASSLVPGTPGTGELFF. The chain employs TRBV5-1 and TRBJ2-2; D is possibly TRBD1 or TRBD2 (5 bases each). V lost 0 bases to trimming and J lost 4 bases, with 16 bases between them. This CDR3 comprises 17 residues. Germline V gives CDR1 SGHRS, CDR2 YFSETQ.

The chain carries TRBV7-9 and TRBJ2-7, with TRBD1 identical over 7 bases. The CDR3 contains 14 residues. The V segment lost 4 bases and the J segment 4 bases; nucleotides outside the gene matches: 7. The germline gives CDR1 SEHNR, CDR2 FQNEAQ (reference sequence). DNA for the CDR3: TGTGCCAGCAGCTCTGTGAGGGGGCCGTACGAGCAGTACTTC. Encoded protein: CASSSVRGPYEQYF.

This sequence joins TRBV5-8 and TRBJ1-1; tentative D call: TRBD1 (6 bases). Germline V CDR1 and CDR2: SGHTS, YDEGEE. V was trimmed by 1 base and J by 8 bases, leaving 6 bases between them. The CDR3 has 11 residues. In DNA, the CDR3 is TGTGCCAGCAGCTTGACAGGGGAAGCTTTCTTT. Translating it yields CASSLTGEAFF.

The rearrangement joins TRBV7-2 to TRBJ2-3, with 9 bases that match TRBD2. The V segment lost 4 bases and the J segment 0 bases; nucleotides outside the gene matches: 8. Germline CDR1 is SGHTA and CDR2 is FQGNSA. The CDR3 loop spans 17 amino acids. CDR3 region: CASSSRLAASSTDTQYF. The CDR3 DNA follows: TGTGCCAGCAGCTCCCGACTAGCGGCCTCTAGCACAGATACGCAGTATTTT. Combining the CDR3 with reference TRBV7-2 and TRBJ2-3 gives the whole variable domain GAGVSQSPSNKVTEKGKDVELRCDPISGHTALYWYRQSLGQGLEFLIYFQGNSAPDKSGLPSDRFSAERTGGSVSTLTIQRTQQEDSAVYLCASSSRLAASSTDTQYFGPGTRLTVL.

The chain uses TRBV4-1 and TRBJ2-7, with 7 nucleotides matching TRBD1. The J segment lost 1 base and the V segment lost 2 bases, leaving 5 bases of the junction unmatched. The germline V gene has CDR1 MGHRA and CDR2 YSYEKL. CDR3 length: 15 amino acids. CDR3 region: CASSQQTGWSYEQYF. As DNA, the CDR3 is TGCGCCAGCAGCCAACAGACAGGGTGGTCCTACGAGCAGTACTTC.

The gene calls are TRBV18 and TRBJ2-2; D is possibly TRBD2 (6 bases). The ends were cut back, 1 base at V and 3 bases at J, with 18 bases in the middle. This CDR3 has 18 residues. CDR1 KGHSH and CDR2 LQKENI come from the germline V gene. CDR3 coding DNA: TGTGCCAGCTCACCACTGTTGGCGAGATGGGGGGACACCGGGGAGCTGTTTTTT. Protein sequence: CASSPLLARWGDTGELFF.

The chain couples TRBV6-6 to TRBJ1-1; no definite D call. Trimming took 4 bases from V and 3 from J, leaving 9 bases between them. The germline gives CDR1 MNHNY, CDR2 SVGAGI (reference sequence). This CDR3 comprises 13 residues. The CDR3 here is CASSSPSDTEAFF. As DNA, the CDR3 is TGTGCCAGCAGTTCCCCGTCTGACACTGAAGCTTTCTTT.

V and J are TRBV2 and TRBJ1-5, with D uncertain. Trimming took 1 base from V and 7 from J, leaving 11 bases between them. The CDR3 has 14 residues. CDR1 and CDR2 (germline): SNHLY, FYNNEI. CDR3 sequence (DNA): TGTGCCAGCAGTGAAGTCCAGCTGGGCCAGCCCCAGCATTTT. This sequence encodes CASSEVQLGQPQHF.

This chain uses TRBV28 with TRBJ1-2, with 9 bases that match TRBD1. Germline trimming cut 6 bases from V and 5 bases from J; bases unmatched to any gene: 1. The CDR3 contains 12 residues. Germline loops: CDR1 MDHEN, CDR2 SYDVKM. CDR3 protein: CASSGTGYGYTF. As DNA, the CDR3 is TGTGCCAGCAGCGGGACAGGGTATGGCTACACCTTC.

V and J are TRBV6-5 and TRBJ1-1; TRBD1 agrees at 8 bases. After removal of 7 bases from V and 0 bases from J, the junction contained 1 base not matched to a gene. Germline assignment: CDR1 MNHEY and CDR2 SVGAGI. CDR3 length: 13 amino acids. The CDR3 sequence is CASKDRVNTEAFF. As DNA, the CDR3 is TGTGCCAGCAAGGACAGGGTGAACACTGAAGCTTTCTTT.

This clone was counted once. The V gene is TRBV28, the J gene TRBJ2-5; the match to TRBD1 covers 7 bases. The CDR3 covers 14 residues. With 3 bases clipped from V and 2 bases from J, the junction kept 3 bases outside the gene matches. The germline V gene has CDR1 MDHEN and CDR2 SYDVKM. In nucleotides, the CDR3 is TGTGCCAGCAGTTTGGACAGGAGACAAGAGACCCAGTACTTC. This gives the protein CASSLDRRQETQYF. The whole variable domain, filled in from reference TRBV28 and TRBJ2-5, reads DVKVTQSSRYLVKRTGEKVFLECVQDMDHENMFWYRQDPGLGLRLIYFSYDVKMKEKGDIPEGYSVSREKKERFSLILESASTNQTSMYLCASSLDRRQETQYFGPGTRLLVL.

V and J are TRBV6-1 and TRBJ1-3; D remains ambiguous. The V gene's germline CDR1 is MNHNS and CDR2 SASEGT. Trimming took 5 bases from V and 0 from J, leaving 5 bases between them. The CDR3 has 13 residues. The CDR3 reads CASSYSSGNTIYF. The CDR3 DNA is TGTGCCAGCAGTTATAGCTCTGGAAACACCATATATTTT.

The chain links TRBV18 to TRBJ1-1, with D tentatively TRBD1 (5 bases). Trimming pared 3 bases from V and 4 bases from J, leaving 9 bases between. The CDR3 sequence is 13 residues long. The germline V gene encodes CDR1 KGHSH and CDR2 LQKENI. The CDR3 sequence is CASSPTTATEAFF. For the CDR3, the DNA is TGTGCCAGCTCACCTACGACAGCCACTGAAGCTTTCTTT.